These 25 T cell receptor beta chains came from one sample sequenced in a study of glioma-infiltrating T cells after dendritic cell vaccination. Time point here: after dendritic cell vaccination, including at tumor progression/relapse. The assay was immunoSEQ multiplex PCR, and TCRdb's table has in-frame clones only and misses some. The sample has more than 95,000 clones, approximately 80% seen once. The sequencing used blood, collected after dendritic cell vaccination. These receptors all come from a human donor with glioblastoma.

The CDR3: CASSPTGQGANEQYF. The CDR3 DNA is TGTGCCAGCTCACCAACAGGGCAGGGGGCCAACGAGCAGTACTTC. The J gene is TRBJ2-7, the V gene TRBV18, with TRBD1 matching over 8 bases. CDR1 and CDR2 (germline): KGHSH, LQKENI. Trimming took 2 bases from V and 5 from J; bases not matched to a gene: 8. There are 15 residues in the CDR3.

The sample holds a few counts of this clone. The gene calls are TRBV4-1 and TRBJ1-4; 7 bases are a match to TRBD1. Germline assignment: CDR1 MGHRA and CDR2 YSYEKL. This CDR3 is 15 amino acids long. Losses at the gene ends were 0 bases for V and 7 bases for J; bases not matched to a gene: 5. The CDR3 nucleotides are TGCGCCAGCAGCCAAGATTGGGACAGCGGTGAAAAACTGTTTTTT. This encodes CASSQDWDSGEKLFF.

The CDR3 DNA is TGTGCCAGCATTTTCCCTTCACGCCCCCTCGAGCAGTACTTC. Encoded protein: CASIFPSRPLEQYF. The chain employs TRBV25-1 and TRBJ2-5; D unclear. The end of the DNA aligns better with TRBJ2-7, so the J call may be wrong. Germline CDR1 and CDR2: MGHDK and SYGVNS. The CDR3 spans 14 residues.

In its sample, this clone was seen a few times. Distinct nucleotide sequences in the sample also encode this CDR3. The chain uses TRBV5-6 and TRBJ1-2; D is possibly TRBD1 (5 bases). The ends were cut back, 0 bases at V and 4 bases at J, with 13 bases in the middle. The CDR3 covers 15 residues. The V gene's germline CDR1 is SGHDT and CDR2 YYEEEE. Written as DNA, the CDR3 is TGTGCCAGCAGCTTGGTGGGCCAGGGAAGCTATGGCTACACCTTC. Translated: CASSLVGQGSYGYTF. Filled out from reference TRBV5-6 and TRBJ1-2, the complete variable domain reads DAGVTQSPTHLIKTRGQQVTLRCSPKSGHDTVSWYQQALGQGPQFIFQYYEEEERQRGNFPDRFSGHQFPNYSSELNVNALLLGDSALYLCASSLVGQGSYGYTFGSGTRLTVV.

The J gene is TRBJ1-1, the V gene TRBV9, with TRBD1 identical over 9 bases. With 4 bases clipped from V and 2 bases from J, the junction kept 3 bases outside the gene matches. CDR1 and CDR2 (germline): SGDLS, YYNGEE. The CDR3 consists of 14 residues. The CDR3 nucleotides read TGTGCCAGCAGCTTGGGACAGGGAAACACTGAAGCTTTCTTT. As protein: CASSLGQGNTEAFF.

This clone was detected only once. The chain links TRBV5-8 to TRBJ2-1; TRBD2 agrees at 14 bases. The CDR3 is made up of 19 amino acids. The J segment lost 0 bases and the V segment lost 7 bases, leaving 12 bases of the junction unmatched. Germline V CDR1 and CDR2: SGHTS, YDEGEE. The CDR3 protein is CASRSFGLAGGYSYNEQFF. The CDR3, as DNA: TGTGCCAGCCGCAGCTTCGGACTAGCGGGAGGCTACTCCTACAATGAGCAGTTCTTC.

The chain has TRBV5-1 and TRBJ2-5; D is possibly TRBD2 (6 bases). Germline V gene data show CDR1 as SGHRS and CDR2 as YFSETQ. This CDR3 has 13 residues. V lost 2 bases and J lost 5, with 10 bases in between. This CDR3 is CASSFRGGETQYF. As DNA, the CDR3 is TGCGCCAGCAGCTTCCGGGGAGGCGAGACCCAGTACTTC.

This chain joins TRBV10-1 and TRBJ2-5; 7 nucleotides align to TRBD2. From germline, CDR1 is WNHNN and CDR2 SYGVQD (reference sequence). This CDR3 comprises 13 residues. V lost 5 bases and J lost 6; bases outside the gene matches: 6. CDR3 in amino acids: CASSLSGSKTQYF. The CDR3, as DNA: TGCGCCAGCAGTCTTAGCGGGTCGAAGACCCAGTACTTC.

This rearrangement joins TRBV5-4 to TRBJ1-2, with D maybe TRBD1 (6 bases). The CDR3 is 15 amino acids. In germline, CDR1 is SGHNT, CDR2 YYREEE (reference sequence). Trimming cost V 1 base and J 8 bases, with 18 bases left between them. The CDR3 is CASSLFNRAVTGYTF. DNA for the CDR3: TGTGCCAGCAGCTTGTTTAACAGGGCAGTAACCGGCTACACCTTC.

DNA of the CDR3: TGTGCCAGCAGCTCAGACGGACTAGCGGATATCTACGAGCAGTACTTC. This translates into CASSSDGLADIYEQYF. The rearrangement uses TRBV5-4 and TRBJ2-7; TRBD2 matches 10 bases. The CDR3 is 16 amino acids. J was trimmed by 3 bases and V by 3 bases; bases with no gene match: 9. Germline loops: CDR1 SGHNT, CDR2 YYREEE (reference sequence).

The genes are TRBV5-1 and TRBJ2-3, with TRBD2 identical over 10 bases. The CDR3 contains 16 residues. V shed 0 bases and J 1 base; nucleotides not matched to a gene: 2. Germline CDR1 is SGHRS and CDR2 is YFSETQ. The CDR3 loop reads CASSLAGTSGTDTQYF. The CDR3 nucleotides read TGCGCCAGCAGCTTGGCGGGGACTAGCGGCACAGATACGCAGTATTTT.

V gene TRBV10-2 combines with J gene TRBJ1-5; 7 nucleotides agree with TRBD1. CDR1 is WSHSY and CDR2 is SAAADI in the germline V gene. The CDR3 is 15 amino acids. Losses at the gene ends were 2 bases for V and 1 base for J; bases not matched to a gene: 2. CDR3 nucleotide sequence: TGCGCCAGCAGTGAGACAGGGGTAAGCAATCAGCCCCAGCATTTT. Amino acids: CASSETGVSNQPQHF.

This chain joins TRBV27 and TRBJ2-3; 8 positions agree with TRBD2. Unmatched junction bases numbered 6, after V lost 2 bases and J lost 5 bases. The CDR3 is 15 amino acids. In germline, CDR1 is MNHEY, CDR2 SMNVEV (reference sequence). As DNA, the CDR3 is TGTGCCAGCAGTTTAGGCGGGAGGACGTTAGATACGCAGTATTTT. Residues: CASSLGGRTLDTQYF.

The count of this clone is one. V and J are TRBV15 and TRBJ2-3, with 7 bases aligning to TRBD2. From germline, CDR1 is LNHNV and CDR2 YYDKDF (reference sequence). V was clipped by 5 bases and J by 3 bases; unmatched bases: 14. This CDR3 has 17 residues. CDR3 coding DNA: TGTGCCACCAGCGGAGGGACTATCCACCTAAGGACAGATACGCAGTATTTT. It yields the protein CATSGGTIHLRTDTQYF.

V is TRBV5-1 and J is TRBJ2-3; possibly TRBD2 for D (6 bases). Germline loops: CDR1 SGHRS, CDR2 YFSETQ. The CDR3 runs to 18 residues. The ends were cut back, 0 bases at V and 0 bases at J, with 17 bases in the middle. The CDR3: CASSLDAGSYISTDTQYF. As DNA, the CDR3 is TGCGCCAGCAGCTTGGACGCGGGGTCTTATATCAGCACAGATACGCAGTATTTT.

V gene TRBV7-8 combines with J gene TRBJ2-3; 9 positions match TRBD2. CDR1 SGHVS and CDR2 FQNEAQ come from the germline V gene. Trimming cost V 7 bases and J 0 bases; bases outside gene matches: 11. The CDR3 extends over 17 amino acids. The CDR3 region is CASTAPEAGGSTDTQYF. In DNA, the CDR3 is TGTGCCAGCACCGCCCCGGAAGCGGGAGGAAGCACAGATACGCAGTATTTT.

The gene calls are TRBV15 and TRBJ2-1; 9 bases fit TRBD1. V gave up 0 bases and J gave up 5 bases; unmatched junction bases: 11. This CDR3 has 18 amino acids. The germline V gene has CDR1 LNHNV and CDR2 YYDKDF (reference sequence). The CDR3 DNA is TGTGCCACCAGCAGAGATCCGGGGAACAGGGGGCCCAACAATGAGCAGTTCTTC. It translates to CATSRDPGNRGPNNEQFF.

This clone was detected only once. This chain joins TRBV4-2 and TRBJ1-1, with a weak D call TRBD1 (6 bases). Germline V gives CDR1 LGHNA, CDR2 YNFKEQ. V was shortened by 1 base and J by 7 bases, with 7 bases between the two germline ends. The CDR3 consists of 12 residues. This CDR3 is CASSQVTGEAFF. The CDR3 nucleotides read TGTGCCAGCAGCCAAGTGACAGGTGAAGCTTTCTTT.

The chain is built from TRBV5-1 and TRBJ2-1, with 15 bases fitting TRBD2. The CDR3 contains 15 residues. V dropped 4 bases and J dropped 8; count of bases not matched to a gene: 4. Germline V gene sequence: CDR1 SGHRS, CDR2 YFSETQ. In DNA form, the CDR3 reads TGCGCCAGCAGCGTCGGACTAGCGGGAGGGTATGAGCAGTTCTTC. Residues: CASSVGLAGGYEQFF.

CDR3 in amino acids: CASSSQADTQYF. DNA for the CDR3: TGTGCCAGCAGTTCCCAGGCGGATACGCAGTATTTT. This sequence joins TRBV28 and TRBJ2-3; D is unresolved. The CDR3 loop spans 12 amino acids. The germline gives CDR1 MDHEN, CDR2 SYDVKM. V was clipped by 4 bases and J by 6 bases, with 8 bases between them.

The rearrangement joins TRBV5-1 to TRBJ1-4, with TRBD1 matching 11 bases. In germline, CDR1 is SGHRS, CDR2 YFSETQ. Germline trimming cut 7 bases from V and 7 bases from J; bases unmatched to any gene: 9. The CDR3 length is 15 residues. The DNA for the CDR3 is TGCGCCAGCCAGCCGGGGACAGGGGGAGTTGAAAAACTGTTTTTT. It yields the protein CASQPGTGGVEKLFF.

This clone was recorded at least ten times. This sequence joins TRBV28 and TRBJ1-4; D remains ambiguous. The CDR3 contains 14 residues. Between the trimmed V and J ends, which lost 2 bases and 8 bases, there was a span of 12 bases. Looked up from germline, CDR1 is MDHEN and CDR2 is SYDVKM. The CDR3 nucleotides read TGTGCCAGCAGTTTACTGATCGGGAGAGAAAAACTGTTTTTT. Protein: CASSLLIGREKLFF.

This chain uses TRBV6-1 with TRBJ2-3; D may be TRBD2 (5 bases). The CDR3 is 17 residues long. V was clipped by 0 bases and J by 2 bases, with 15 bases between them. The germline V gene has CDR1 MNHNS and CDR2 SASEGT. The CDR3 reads CASSEARTGYPTDTQYF. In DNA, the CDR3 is TGTGCCAGCAGTGAAGCGCGGACGGGATACCCCACAGATACGCAGTATTTT.

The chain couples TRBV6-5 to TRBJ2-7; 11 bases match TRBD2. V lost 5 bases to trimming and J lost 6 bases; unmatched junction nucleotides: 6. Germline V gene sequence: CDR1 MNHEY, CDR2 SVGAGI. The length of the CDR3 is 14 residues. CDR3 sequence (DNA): TGTGCCAGCAGTGGGCTAGCGGGAGGTAGCGAGCAGTACTTC. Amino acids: CASSGLAGGSEQYF.

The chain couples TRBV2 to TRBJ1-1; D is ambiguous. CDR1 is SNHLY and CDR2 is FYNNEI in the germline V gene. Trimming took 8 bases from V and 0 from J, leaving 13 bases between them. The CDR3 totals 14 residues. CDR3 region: CASAKNDLNTEAFF. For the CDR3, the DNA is TGTGCCAGCGCTAAGAACGACTTGAACACTGAAGCTTTCTTT.